This TCR beta chain was sequenced for a study of shared clonotypes between healthy human individuals. Assay used: immunoSEQ multiplex PCR; TCRdb lists only in-frame clones, some missing. In the table there are roughly 2,500,000 clones, 90% to 95% of which are singletons. CDR3 length: 15 amino acids. V dropped 5 bases and J dropped 4 bases, with 18 bases sitting between them. Germline CDR1 MNHEY, CDR2 SVGAGI. Material: naive CD4+ T cells from PBMCs. Regarding subset: CD45RA+ positively selected. This TCR came from a man in his late teens or twenties in good health. Some clones in this sample may be carry-over from other donors' samples. The chain uses TRBV6-5 and TRBJ2-7; the D gene is possibly TRBD1 (7 bases). For the CDR3, the DNA is TGTGCCAGCAGTCAGGGGGACCGGGGACTTTACGAGCAGTACTTC. Translating gives CASSQGDRGLYEQYF.